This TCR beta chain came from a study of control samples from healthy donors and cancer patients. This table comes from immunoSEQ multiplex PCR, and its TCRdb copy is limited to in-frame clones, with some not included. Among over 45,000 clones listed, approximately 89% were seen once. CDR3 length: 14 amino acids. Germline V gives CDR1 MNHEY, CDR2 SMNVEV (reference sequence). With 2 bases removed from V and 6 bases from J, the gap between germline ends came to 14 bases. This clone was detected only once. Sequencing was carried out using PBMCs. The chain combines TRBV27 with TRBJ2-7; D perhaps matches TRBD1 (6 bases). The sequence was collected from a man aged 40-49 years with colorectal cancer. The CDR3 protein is CASSLEGDDFEQYF. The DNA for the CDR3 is TGTGCCAGCAGTTTAGAGGGGGACGACTTCGAGCAGTACTTC.